A selection of T cell receptor beta chains follows, all from one sample in a study of cytomegalovirus exposure and HLA in healthy donors. Data came from immunoSEQ multiplex PCR; TCRdb stores just in-frame clones and leaves some out. This sample's table reports about 39,000 clones. The sequencing sample was made of PBMCs. These receptor sequences come from a woman in her twenties or thirties in good health and CMV-seropositive. Each CDR3 is given with its conserved first and last residue. The D gene is left open where the match is weak.

TRBV28	NA	TRBJ1-5	TGTGCCAGCAGTCTCCGTGTTGACAGTGGGAATAGCAATCAGCCCCAGCATTTT	CASSLRVDSGNSNQPQHF
TRBV15	NA	TRBJ2-5	TGTGCCACCAGCAGAGATTCAGGCCCCTCGGAGACCCAGTACTTC	CATSRDSGPSETQYF
TRBV5-1	TRBD1	TRBJ1-5	TGCGCCAGCAGCTTGGCTGGACAGGGAAGTCAGCCCCAGCATTTT	CASSLAGQGSQPQHF
TRBV4-1	NA	TRBJ2-7	TGCGCCAGCAGCCAAGACGCCAGTAACTACGAGCAGTACTTC	CASSQDASNYEQYF
TRBV19	NA	TRBJ1-2	TGTGCCAGTAGCTCGGCGGTAGTCTATGGCTACACCTTC	CASSSAVVYGYTF
TRBV5-1	NA	TRBJ2-2	TGCGCCAGCAGTCCGGAGGCGTACACCAACACCGGGGAGCTGTTTTTT	CASSPEAYTNTGELFF
TRBV5-1	TRBD1	TRBJ1-1	TGCGCCAGCAGCCCACAGGGGGGGGACACTGAAGCTTTCTTT	CASSPQGGDTEAFF
TRBV7-8	TRBD1	TRBJ2-5	TGTGCCAGCAGCTCTACCCCGGGACAGCAAGAGACCCAGTACTTC	CASSSTPGQQETQYF
TRBV28	TRBD1	TRBJ1-5	TGTGCCAGCAGCCCTCTGGGACAGGGGCGTAGCGGTCAGCCCCAGCATTTT	CASSPLGQGRSGQPQHF
TRBV30	NA	TRBJ2-5	TGTGCCTGGGTCAAATGGCAGGGAGAGACCCAGTACTTC	CAWVKWQGETQYF
TRBV5-1	NA	TRBJ1-2	TGCGCCAGCAGCCCCCCAGGGGACTATGGCTACACCTTC	CASSPPGDYGYTF